This T cell receptor beta chain originates from a study of early T cells in non-severe SARS-CoV-2 infection. This CDR3 is built from 14 residues. The V segment lost 6 bases and the J segment 7 bases; nucleotides outside the gene matches: 11. Germline V gene sequence: CDR1 DFQATT, CDR2 SNEGSKA (reference sequence). General study findings and limits: VDJdb matches were skewed toward anti-spike CD8 T cell responses.

Individual cDNA molecules carried attached unique molecular identifiers. TCRdb passed the 5' RACE reads through MiXCR, listing each CDR3 protein once. The sample contains 40,000 or so distinct CDR3 sequences, approximately 6% of which appear only once. Ten or more counts support this clonotype. Its antigen is not identified. Sample: whole blood, taken at baseline. The TCR originated in an adult who was a healthcare worker with PCR-confirmed SARS-CoV-2 infection or an uninfected control (not recorded which). The chain recombines TRBV20-1 with TRBJ2-2; 7 nucleotides line up with TRBD2. CDR3 nucleotide sequence: TGCAGTGCCACGGGGGAGGGAGCTAGCGGGGAGCTGTTTTTT. Residues: CSATGEGASGELFF.